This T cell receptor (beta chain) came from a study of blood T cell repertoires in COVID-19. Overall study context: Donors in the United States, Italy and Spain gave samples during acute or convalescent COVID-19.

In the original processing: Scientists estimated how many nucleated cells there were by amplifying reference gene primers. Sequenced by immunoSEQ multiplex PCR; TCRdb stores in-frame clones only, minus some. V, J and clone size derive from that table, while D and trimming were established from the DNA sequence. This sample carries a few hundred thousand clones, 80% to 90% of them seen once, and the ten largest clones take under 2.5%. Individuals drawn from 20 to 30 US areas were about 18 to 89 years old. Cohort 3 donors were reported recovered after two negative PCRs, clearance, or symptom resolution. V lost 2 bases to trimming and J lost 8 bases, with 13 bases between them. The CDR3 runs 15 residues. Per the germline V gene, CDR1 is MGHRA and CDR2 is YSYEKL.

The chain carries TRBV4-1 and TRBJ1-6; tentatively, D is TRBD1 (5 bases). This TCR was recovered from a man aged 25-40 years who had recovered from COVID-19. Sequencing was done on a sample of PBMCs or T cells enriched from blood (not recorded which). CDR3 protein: CASSQLSRGDSPLHF. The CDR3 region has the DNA TGCGCCAGCAGCCAATTATCCCGGGGGGATTCACCCCTCCACTTT.